The 22 T cell receptor beta chains given below trace back to one sample, sequenced in a study of shared clonotypes between healthy human individuals. Sequencing used immunoSEQ multiplex PCR; TCRdb keeps in-frame clones, though not all of them. The sample lists 330,000 or so clones; 70% to 75% were seen once. The specimen sequenced was memory CD4+ T cells sorted from blood. Subset reported: CD45RA-negative fraction. All receptors derive from a man younger than 45 in good health.

This sequence joins TRBV5-6 and TRBJ2-1; 12 bases align to TRBD2. The V gene's germline CDR1 is SGHDT and CDR2 YYEEEE. Trimming removed 4 bases from V and 2 bases from J; junction bases left unmatched: 7. This CDR3 region has 17 residues. The CDR3 DNA is TGTGCCAGCAGCCCGATACCTAGCGGGAGGGCCTACAATGAGCAGTTCTTC. It encodes CASSPIPSGRAYNEQFF.

The chain combines TRBV7-9 with TRBJ2-2, with D hard to call. Trimming removed 3 bases at V and 2 bases at J, with 7 bases between. Germline lookup yields CDR1 SEHNR and CDR2 FQNEAQ (reference sequence). The CDR3 contains 14 residues. Here the CDR3 reads CASSLGSNTGELFF. The CDR3 DNA sequence: TGTGCCAGCAGCTTGGGGTCCAACACCGGGGAGCTGTTTTTT.

The rearrangement uses TRBV15 and TRBJ2-4; TRBD1 or TRBD2 may be the D gene (5 bases each). This CDR3 region has 14 residues. The germline gives CDR1 LNHNV, CDR2 YYDKDF (reference sequence). V gave up 4 bases and J gave up 4 bases, with 11 bases separating them. This chain's CDR3 is CATSNRDGKNIQYF. CDR3 sequence (DNA): TGTGCCACCAGCAACCGGGACGGTAAAAACATTCAGTACTTC.

This clone was seen more than once but under ten times. J is TRBJ1-2 and V is TRBV6-5; tentative D call: TRBD1 (5 bases). Germline assignment: CDR1 MNHEY and CDR2 SVGAGI. This CDR3 is built from 15 residues. The V and J ends lost 2 bases and 1 base respectively, with 11 bases between them. The CDR3 is CASSYRSDSNYGYTF. DNA for the CDR3: TGTGCCAGCAGTTACCGCTCCGACAGTAACTATGGCTACACCTTC.

V gene TRBV5-1 combines with J gene TRBJ2-1; TRBD1 might be the D (5 bases). CDR3 length: 14 residues. The ends were cut back, 4 bases at V and 5 bases at J, with 13 bases in the middle. Per germline, CDR1 SGHRS and CDR2 YFSETQ. As DNA, the CDR3 is TGCGCCAGCAGCCTAGGGGCCTTCAACAATGAGCAGTTCTTC. Translating gives CASSLGAFNNEQFF.

This rearrangement joins TRBV6-1 to TRBJ2-1, with 13 bases fitting TRBD2. Per germline, CDR1 MNHNS and CDR2 SASEGT. The CDR3 extends over 15 amino acids. The V and J ends lost 7 bases and 7 bases, in that order; junction bases with no gene match: 7. The CDR3 bases are TGTGCCAGCATCCCCACTAGCGGGAGGGCGAATGAGCAGTTCTTC. Protein product: CASIPTSGRANEQFF.

V gene TRBV30 combines with J gene TRBJ1-4, with D perhaps matching TRBD1 (6 bases). This CDR3 spans 13 amino acids. CDR1 and CDR2 (germline): GTSNPN, SVGIG (reference sequence). V was shortened by 8 bases and J by 5 bases, with 15 bases between the two germline ends. CDR3 DNA sequence: TGTGCCACCTCGGGACACCCAAATGAAAAACTGTTTTTT. It specifies CATSGHPNEKLFF.

This clone came up once. The chain recombines TRBV19 with TRBJ1-1, with TRBD1 as a possible D gene (5 bases). V lost 4 bases to trimming and J lost 6 bases, with 18 bases between them. The germline gives CDR1 LNHDA, CDR2 SQIVND (reference sequence). There are 15 residues in the CDR3. The CDR3 loop reads CASSRGGTREAEAFF. As DNA, the CDR3 is TGTGCCAGTAGTAGGGGGGGAACTAGAGAAGCTGAAGCTTTCTTT. The full variable domain, in which reference TRBV19 and TRBJ1-1 provide the parts outside the CDR3, is DGGITQSPKYLFRKEGQNVTLSCEQNLNHDAMYWYRQDPGQGLRLIYYSQIVNDFQKGDIAEGYSVSREKKESFPLTVTSAQKNPTAFYLCASSRGGTREAEAFFGQGTRLTVV.

The chain is built from TRBV18 and TRBJ2-1, with D unclear. CDR3 length: 15 residues. V gave up 2 bases and J gave up 1 base, with 9 bases separating them. Germline V CDR1 and CDR2: KGHSH, LQKENI. Here the CDR3 reads CASSPMTGSYNEQFF. CDR3 DNA sequence: TGTGCCAGCTCACCAATGACCGGGTCCTACAATGAGCAGTTCTTC. Combining the CDR3 with reference TRBV18 and TRBJ2-1 gives the whole variable domain NAGVMQNPRHLVRRRGQEARLRCSPMKGHSHVYWYRQLPEEGLKFMVYLQKENIIDESGMPKERFSAEFPKEGPSILRIQQVVRGDSAAYFCASSPMTGSYNEQFFGPGTRLTVL.

The chain combines TRBV5-1 with TRBJ1-3; D gene ambiguous. This CDR3 comprises 15 residues. Trimming shortened V by 0 bases and J by 0 bases, and 7 bases separated the two germline ends. Germline loops: CDR1 SGHRS, CDR2 YFSETQ. CDR3 in amino acids: CASSLVSGSGNTIYF. CDR3 nucleotides: TGCGCCAGCAGCTTGGTTTCTGGCTCTGGAAACACCATATATTTT.

V usage is TRBV15 and J usage is TRBJ2-1; TRBD1 or TRBD2 may be the D gene (7 bases each). In germline, CDR1 is LNHNV, CDR2 YYDKDF (reference sequence). The CDR3 totals 14 residues. Trimming took 7 bases from V and 5 from J, leaving 15 bases between them. CDR3 in DNA: TGTGCCACCACCAGGGGGGGAGGAGACAATGAGCAGTTCTTC. As protein: CATTRGGGDNEQFF.

This clone was detected ten times or more. The chain carries TRBV7-2 and TRBJ2-2, with unresolved D. V shed 2 bases and J shed 1 base, with 11 bases lying between them. CDR3 length: 16 amino acids. Germline CDR1 and CDR2: SGHTA and FQGNSA. The CDR3: CASSLMRIKNTGELFF. CDR3 sequence (DNA): TGTGCCAGCAGCTTAATGCGGATCAAGAACACCGGGGAGCTGTTTTTT.

J is TRBJ2-1 and V is TRBV7-9; possibly TRBD1 or TRBD2 for D (5 bases each). The V gene's germline CDR1 is SEHNR and CDR2 FQNEAQ (reference sequence). CDR3 size: 14 residues. V was pared by 3 bases and J by 6 bases, with 12 bases between. CDR3 protein: CASSFTGRGNEQFF. The CDR3 DNA reads as TGTGCCAGCAGCTTCACGGGACGGGGCAATGAGCAGTTCTTC.

This chain uses TRBV5-1 with TRBJ1-1; D possibly corresponds to TRBD1 (6 bases). V was trimmed by 0 bases and J by 4 bases, leaving 13 bases between them. CDR1 SGHRS and CDR2 YFSETQ come from the germline V gene. This CDR3 spans 15 amino acids. The CDR3 region has the DNA TGCGCCAGCAGCTTGGGATGGGGGCAAGTCACTGAAGCTTTCTTT. Protein sequence: CASSLGWGQVTEAFF. Full variable domain (outside the CDR3, taken from reference TRBV5-1 and TRBJ1-1): KAGVTQTPRYLIKTRGQQVTLSCSPISGHRSVSWYQQTPGQGLQFLFEYFSETQRNKGNFPGRFSGRQFSNSRSEMNVSTLELGDSALYLCASSLGWGQVTEAFFGQGTRLTVV.

Details on this clone: Just one base apart from a much larger clone, this may be a read error. This chain joins TRBV6-5 and TRBJ2-3, with D hard to call. From germline, CDR1 is MNHEY and CDR2 SVGAGI. V lost 2 bases and J 1 base, leaving 4 bases between the germline ends. This CDR3 spans 13 amino acids. The CDR3 bases are TGTGCCAGCAGTTACCCGGGCACAGATACGCAGTATTTT. This encodes CASSYPGTDTQYF.

This clone was seen only once. CDR3 coding DNA: TGTGCCATCAGGCGGGATCTAGCGGGGAGCCTGGATACGCAGTATTTT. Translating it yields CAIRRDLAGSLDTQYF. The chain has TRBV10-3 and TRBJ2-3, with 9 bases that match TRBD2. The CDR3 contains 16 residues. Germline CDR1 reads ENHRY; CDR2 reads SYGVKD. V trimming: 6 bases; J trimming: 6 bases; junction bases outside the gene matches: 13.

The V call is TRBV4-1, the J call TRBJ2-5; D may correspond to TRBD1 or TRBD2 (7 bases each). V dropped 1 base and J dropped 4 bases, with 13 bases sitting between them. CDR3 length equals 15 residues. Germline CDR1 and CDR2: MGHRA and YSYEKL. For the CDR3, the DNA is TGCGCCAGCAGCCAAGCAGGGGGAGGGGTAGAGACCCAGTACTTC. Translated, it gives CASSQAGGGVETQYF.

The CDR3 region is CASSQDIQKNTEAFF. DNA of the CDR3: TGTGCCAGCAGCCAAGATATACAGAAGAACACTGAAGCTTTCTTT. This rearrangement joins TRBV4-2 to TRBJ1-1; D not certain. V dropped 0 bases and J dropped 1 base, with 9 bases sitting between them. Germline V lookup: CDR1 LGHNA, CDR2 YNFKEQ. The CDR3 spans 15 residues.

This chain links TRBV7-2 with TRBJ2-7, with D possibly TRBD2 on 5 matching bases. CDR3 length: 15 residues. The germline V gene has CDR1 SGHTA and CDR2 FQGNSA. V was shortened by 1 base and J by 3 bases, with 13 bases between the two germline ends. Here the CDR3 reads CASSLGPPGGYEQYF. CDR3 coding DNA: TGTGCCAGCAGCTTAGGCCCCCCAGGAGGCTACGAGCAGTACTTC. Combining the CDR3 with reference TRBV7-2 and TRBJ2-7 gives the whole variable domain GAGVSQSPSNKVTEKGKDVELRCDPISGHTALYWYRQSLGQGLEFLIYFQGNSAPDKSGLPSDRFSAERTGGSVSTLTIQRTQQEDSAVYLCASSLGPPGGYEQYFGPGTRLTVT.

This clone was detected only once. The genes are TRBV29-1 and TRBJ2-1; 10 bases are shared with TRBD2. With 4 bases clipped from V and 4 bases from J, the junction kept 13 bases outside the gene matches. The CDR3 is made up of 17 amino acids. CDR1 is SQVTM, CDR2 ANQGSEA, per germline. In DNA form, the CDR3 reads TGCAGCGTTGTCACCAGTGGCAGTAGCGGGAGGTACAATGAGCAGTTCTTC. This gives the protein CSVVTSGSSGRYNEQFF.

V usage is TRBV7-9 and J usage is TRBJ1-2; TRBD1 might be the D (5 bases). CDR1 and CDR2 (germline): SEHNR, FQNEAQ (reference sequence). V shed 8 bases and J shed 9 bases, with 25 bases lying between them. CDR3 length equals 15 residues. The CDR3: CASGPRQSRGHRYTF. The CDR3 DNA sequence: TGTGCCAGCGGCCCCCGACAGTCACGAGGCCATCGCTACACCTTC.

The chain couples TRBV5-1 to TRBJ2-7; 9 bases agree with TRBD1. Germline values: CDR1 SGHRS, CDR2 YFSETQ. Trimming at V came to 5 bases and at J to 6 bases, leaving 12 bases not matched to a gene. CDR3 length: 15 amino acids. CDR3: CASRIGQGPSGEQYF. CDR3 DNA sequence: TGCGCCAGCAGAATAGGACAGGGGCCGTCGGGCGAGCAGTACTTC.